The 9 T cell receptor beta chains below were found in one sample sequenced in a study of T cell changes during pregnancy in multiple sclerosis. The repertoire was sequenced with immunoSEQ multiplex PCR; TCRdb's copy has only in-frame clones and lacks some. The table records tens of thousands of clones, 92% of them present only once. The sample consisted of peripheral blood, taken in the second trimester of pregnancy. Every receptor here comes from a female donor with multiple sclerosis, enrolled in a pregnancy study.

In regard to this clone: Other DNA sequences from this sample encode an identical CDR3 as well. V is TRBV7-9 and J is TRBJ1-1; D not resolved. V lost 4 bases and J lost 4, with 10 bases in between. The CDR3 extends over 13 amino acids. In germline, CDR1 is SEHNR, CDR2 FQNEAQ (reference sequence). The CDR3 sequence is CASSYSGPTEAFF. As DNA, the CDR3 is TGTGCCAGCAGCTACAGTGGGCCCACTGAAGCTTTCTTT.

Concerning this clone: The germline gene is not matched at one end of the junction; a read error may be the cause. The rearrangement uses TRBV6-4 and TRBJ2-1; no definite D call. The CDR3 contains 13 residues. Germline values: CDR1 MRHNA, CDR2 SNTAGT. In DNA form, the CDR3 reads TGTGCCAGCAGTGACTCGGCTTCCAATGTGCAGTTCTTC. It encodes CASSDSASNVQFF.

The V gene is TRBV7-2, the J gene TRBJ2-7; unclear D gene. The CDR3 is 17 amino acids. Germline loops: CDR1 SGHTA, CDR2 FQGNSA. Trimming took 1 base from V and 2 from J, leaving 18 bases between them. The CDR3 coding sequence is TGTGCCAGCAGCTTAGATCAGGCTATCTTTCTTCCCTACGAGCAGTACTTC. Residues: CASSLDQAIFLPYEQYF.

A single count supports this clone. The V call is TRBV2, the J call TRBJ2-7; TRBD2 agrees at 10 bases. J lost 1 base, V lost 7 bases, and 4 bases had no gene match. CDR3 length: 14 amino acids. Looked up from germline, CDR1 is SNHLY and CDR2 is FYNNEI. In DNA, the CDR3 is TGTGCCAGCACGGCACTAGCGGGGTCCTACGAGCAGTACTTC. Translation: CASTALAGSYEQYF.

J is TRBJ2-7 and V is TRBV28; 14 bases line up with TRBD2. The CDR3 covers 17 residues. Losses at the gene ends were 5 bases for V and 7 bases for J; bases not matched to a gene: 13. Germline CDR1 MDHEN, CDR2 SYDVKM. This CDR3 reads CASSPTGTSGSSREQYF. CDR3 sequence (DNA): TGTGCCAGCAGTCCTACCGGGACTAGCGGGAGTTCCCGAGAGCAGTACTTC.

The chain links TRBV11-2 to TRBJ1-2; D gene ambiguous. This CDR3 is built from 18 residues. Trimming took off 0 bases at V and 3 bases at J, with 20 bases between the two ends. The germline CDR1 and CDR2 sequences are SGHAT and FQNNGV. The CDR3, as DNA: TGTGCCAGCAGCTTAGAGCCCCGCGGTGTTACCAGCGACTATGGCTACACCTTC. Encoded protein: CASSLEPRGVTSDYGYTF.

This clone was seen a single time. The chain recombines TRBV19 with TRBJ1-4, with 9 bases that match TRBD1. Looked up from germline, CDR1 is LNHDA and CDR2 is SQIVND (reference sequence). After removal of 6 bases from V and 8 bases from J, the junction contained 7 bases not matched to a gene. The CDR3 is 14 residues long. DNA for the CDR3: TGTGCCAGTAGGCCGGGACAGGGAGGCGAAAAACTGTTTTTT. It is translated as CASRPGQGGEKLFF.

The chain joins TRBV7-2 to TRBJ2-7, with 8 bases that match TRBD2. The CDR3 runs to 15 residues. The junction had 6 bases not matched to a gene; V was cut back by 1 base and J by 4 bases. The germline V gene has CDR1 SGHTA and CDR2 FQGNSA. The CDR3 loop is CASSLGTSNLYEQYF. The CDR3 DNA sequence: TGTGCCAGCAGCTTAGGGACTAGCAATCTTTACGAGCAGTACTTC. Together with reference TRBV7-2 and TRBJ2-7, the CDR3 gives the full variable domain: GAGVSQSPSNKVTEKGKDVELRCDPISGHTALYWYRQSLGQGLEFLIYFQGNSAPDKSGLPSDRFSAERTGGSVSTLTIQRTQQEDSAVYLCASSLGTSNLYEQYFGPGTRLTVT.

The chain links TRBV11-2 to TRBJ2-1, with 8 bases that match TRBD2. CDR3 length: 16 amino acids. V lost 2 bases and J lost 1; bases outside the gene matches: 4. From germline, CDR1 is SGHAT and CDR2 FQNNGV. The CDR3 loop is CASSLTSGGSYNEQFF. CDR3 DNA sequence: TGTGCCAGCAGCTTAACTTCGGGAGGGTCCTACAATGAGCAGTTCTTC.